The T cell receptor (beta chain) described here comes from a study of T cell changes during pregnancy in multiple sclerosis. This clone was seen a single time. Germline CDR1 reads SGHVS; CDR2 reads FQNEAQ. V was shortened by 1 base and J by 4 bases, with 10 bases between the two germline ends. The CDR3 has 15 residues. Measured with immunoSEQ multiplex PCR; TCRdb has only the in-frame clones, and not every one. The sample carries tens of thousands of clones, 70% to 90% recorded once. V is TRBV7-8 and J is TRBJ2-2; D may be TRBD2 (6 bases). The sequences come from CD4+ T cells from peripheral blood mononuclear cells, collected after pregnancy. The sequence derives from a female donor with multiple sclerosis, enrolled in a pregnancy study. CDR3 protein: CASSLGSGGTGELFF. The CDR3 coding sequence is TGTGCCAGCAGCTTAGGGTCCGGGGGCACCGGGGAGCTGTTTTTT.